The rows below give T cell receptor beta chains drawn from one sample of a study of blood T cell repertoires in COVID-19. Clones were sequenced by immunoSEQ multiplex PCR, and TCRdb holds only the in-frame ones, with some missing. Of 300,000 to 400,000 clones in the sample, about 88% were seen once. The specimen was peripheral blood. These receptors came from a woman aged 70-85 years with COVID-19, enrolled during active disease. Both conserved end residues are part of each CDR3. A D gene is named only where the DNA matches it firmly. For some rows the clone size is stated as once, few or many, or as a class when expanded; others skip it.

CASSSARDMNTEAFF	TGTGCCAGCAGCTCGGCGAGGGACATGAACACTGAAGCTTTCTTT	15	TRBV13	TRBJ1-1	.	.
CAWSPGGLAGVHASYEQYF	TGTGCCTGGAGTCCGGGTGGGCTAGCGGGGGTCCATGCCTCCTACGAGCAGTACTTC	19	TRBV30	TRBJ2-7	TRBD2	.
CASSYSFSLIKNIQYF	TGTGCCAGCAGTTACTCGTTTAGCTTAATCAAAAACATTCAGTACTTC	16	TRBV6-5	TRBJ2-4	.	.
CASSLGGTANTEAFF	TGCGCCAGCAGCTTGGGGGGGACAGCGAACACTGAAGCTTTCTTT	15	TRBV5-1	TRBJ1-1	TRBD1	.
CASSLGPGDYGYTF	TGCGCCAGCAGCTTGGGCCCCGGGGACTATGGCTACACCTTC	14	TRBV5-1	TRBJ1-2	.	once
CSVEDGTGDFRGYTF	TGCAGCGTTGAAGACGGGACAGGGGATTTTCGTGGCTACACCTTC	15	TRBV29-1	TRBJ1-2	TRBD1	.
CASGTGDANTEAFF	TGCGCCAGCGGGACAGGGGACGCGAACACTGAAGCTTTCTTT	14	TRBV5-1	TRBJ1-1	TRBD1	.
CASSLRALTSYEQYF	TGTGCCAGCAGCTTGAGGGCCCTGACTTCCTACGAGCAGTACTTC	15	TRBV7-9	TRBJ2-7	.	.
CASSVQGKVAYEQYF	TGTGCCAGCAGCGTCCAGGGGAAGGTGGCCTACGAGCAGTACTTC	15	TRBV7-8	TRBJ2-7	.	.
CASSELPEQSHQPQHF	TGCGCCAGCAGTGAGCTCCCAGAACAATCTCATCAGCCCCAGCATTTT	16	TRBV10-1	TRBJ1-5	.	.
CASSLARTVMNTEAFF	TGCGCCAGCAGCTTGGCCAGGACAGTCATGAACACTGAAGCTTTCTTT	16	TRBV5-1	TRBJ1-1	.	.
CASSQEWTLNTEAFF	TGTGCCAGCAGCCAAGAGTGGACACTAAACACTGAAGCTTTCTTT	15	TRBV3-1/TRBV3-2	TRBJ1-1	.	.
CASTGQGAGSPLHF	TGTGCCAGCACCGGACAGGGGGCGGGTTCACCCCTCCACTTT	14	TRBV21-1	TRBJ1-6	.	.
CASTKTAGVYEQYF	TGCGCCAGCACCAAGACAGCGGGGGTCTACGAGCAGTACTTC	14	TRBV4-3	TRBJ2-7	TRBD2	.
CASSHPGQGNTEAFF	TGCGCCAGCAGCCATCCGGGACAGGGGAACACTGAAGCTTTCTTT	15	TRBV4-1	TRBJ1-1	TRBD1	few
CASSALAGGPSGELFF	TGTGCCAGCAGCGCCTTAGCGGGGGGGCCTAGCGGGGAGCTGTTTTTT	16	TRBV9	TRBJ2-2	TRBD2	.
CASSTGTASNQPQHF	TGTGCCAGTAGTACCGGGACAGCTAGCAATCAGCCCCAGCATTTT	15	TRBV19	TRBJ1-5	TRBD1	.
CASTEPTGFNSPLHF	TGTGCCAGTACTGAACCGACAGGATTTAATTCACCCCTCCACTTT	15	TRBV19	TRBJ1-6	.	.
CASSLATGQGRSPLHF	TGTGCCAGCAGCTTAGCAACGGGACAGGGACGTTCACCCCTCCACTTT	16	TRBV7-9	TRBJ1-6	TRBD1	.
CASRSQGMLYGYTF	TGTGCCAGCAGATCACAGGGGATGCTCTATGGCTACACCTTC	14	TRBV6-5	TRBJ1-2	TRBD1	.
CAIAGGGYEQYF	TGTGCCATAGCGGGGGGCGGGTACGAGCAGTACTTC	12	TRBV10-3	TRBJ2-7	TRBD2	.
CASTPGGAGYGYTF	TGTGCCAGCACCCCAGGGGGCGCTGGCTATGGCTACACCTTC	14	TRBV28	TRBJ1-2	TRBD1	.
CASSETFRVDQPQHF	TGTGCCAGCAGTGAAACGTTCCGGGTGGATCAGCCCCAGCATTTT	15	TRBV6-1	TRBJ1-5	.	few
CATSSPSQGRLSIGYTF	TGTGCCACCAGCAGCCCTAGCCAGGGGCGCCTATCAATTGGCTACACCTTC	17	TRBV15	TRBJ1-2	.	.
CASSTGLAGALTDTQYF	TGCGCCAGCAGCACCGGACTAGCGGGGGCCCTTACAGATACGCAGTATTTT	17	TRBV5-1	TRBJ2-3	TRBD2	.
CASSVIAGETGELFF	TGTGCCAGCAGCGTGATAGCGGGGGAGACCGGGGAGCTGTTTTTT	15	TRBV2	TRBJ2-2	TRBD2	.
CASSPGTGERQPQHF	TGTGCCAGCAGCCCCGGGACAGGGGAGCGGCAGCCCCAGCATTTT	15	TRBV4-2	TRBJ1-5	TRBD1	few
CASRLRVQGALVNTEAFF	TGTGCCAGCCGTCTCCGCGTACAGGGGGCCTTAGTGAACACTGAAGCTTTCTTT	18	TRBV6-6	TRBJ1-1	TRBD1	.
CASSSPTGYSNQPQHF	TGTGCCAGTAGTAGCCCGACAGGGTATAGCAATCAGCCCCAGCATTTT	16	TRBV19	TRBJ1-5	TRBD1	.
CASSPSGSSPEAFF	TGTGCCAGTAGTCCTTCGGGATCGTCCCCTGAAGCTTTCTTT	14	TRBV19	TRBJ1-1	.	.